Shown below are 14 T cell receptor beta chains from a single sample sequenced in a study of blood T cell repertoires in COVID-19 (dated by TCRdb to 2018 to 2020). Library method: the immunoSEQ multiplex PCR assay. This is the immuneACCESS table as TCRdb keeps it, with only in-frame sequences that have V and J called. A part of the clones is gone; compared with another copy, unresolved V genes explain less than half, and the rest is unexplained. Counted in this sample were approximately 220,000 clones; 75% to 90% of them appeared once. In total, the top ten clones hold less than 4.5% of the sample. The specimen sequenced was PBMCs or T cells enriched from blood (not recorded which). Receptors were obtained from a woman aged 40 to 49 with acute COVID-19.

CDR3 in amino acids: CAWSVPAGGHEKLFF. DNA of the CDR3: TGTGCCTGGAGTGTACCGGCAGGGGGACATGAAAAACTGTTTTTT. The rearrangement uses TRBV30 and TRBJ1-4, with 7 positions matching TRBD1. The V and J ends lost 0 bases and 6 bases, in that order; junction bases with no gene match: 7. CDR1 and CDR2 (germline): GTSNPN, SVGIG (reference sequence). This CDR3 region has 15 residues.

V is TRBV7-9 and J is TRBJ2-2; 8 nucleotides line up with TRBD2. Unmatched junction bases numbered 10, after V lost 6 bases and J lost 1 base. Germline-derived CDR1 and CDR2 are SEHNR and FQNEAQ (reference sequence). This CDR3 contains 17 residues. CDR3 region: CASSFPKAGGNTGELFF. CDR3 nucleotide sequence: TGTGCCAGCAGTTTTCCCAAGGCGGGGGGGAACACCGGGGAGCTGTTTTTT.

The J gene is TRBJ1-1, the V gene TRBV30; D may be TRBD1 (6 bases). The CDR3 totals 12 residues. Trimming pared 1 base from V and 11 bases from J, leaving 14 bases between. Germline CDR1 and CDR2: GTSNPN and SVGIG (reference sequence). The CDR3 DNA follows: TGTGCCTGGAGTGGGGGGGGCTCGTGGGCTTTCTTT. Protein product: CAWSGGGSWAFF.

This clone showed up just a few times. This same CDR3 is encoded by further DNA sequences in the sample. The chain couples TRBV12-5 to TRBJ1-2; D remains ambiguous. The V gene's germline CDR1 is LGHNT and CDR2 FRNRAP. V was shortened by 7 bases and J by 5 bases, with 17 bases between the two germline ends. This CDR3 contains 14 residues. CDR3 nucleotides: TGTGCTAGTGCCCCGGACTTTTTAGAGTATGGCTACACCTTC. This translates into CASAPDFLEYGYTF.

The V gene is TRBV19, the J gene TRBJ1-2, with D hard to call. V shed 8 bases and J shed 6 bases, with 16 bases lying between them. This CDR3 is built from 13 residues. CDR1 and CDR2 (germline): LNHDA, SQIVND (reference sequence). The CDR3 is CASAAGGRHGYTF. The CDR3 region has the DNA TGTGCCAGTGCCGCGGGAGGTAGGCATGGCTACACCTTC.

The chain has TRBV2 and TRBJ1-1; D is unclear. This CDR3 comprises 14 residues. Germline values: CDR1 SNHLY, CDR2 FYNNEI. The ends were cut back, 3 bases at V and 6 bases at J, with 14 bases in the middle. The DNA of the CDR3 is TGTGCCAGCAGTGATCTGGACCTGAGGGCTGAAGCTTTCTTT. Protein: CASSDLDLRAEAFF.

The CDR3 protein is CASSLTLVSDEQFF. The CDR3 DNA follows: TGTGCCAGCAGCTTAACCCTGGTTTCGGATGAGCAGTTCTTC. The chain has TRBV11-2 and TRBJ2-1; no clear D gene. Trimming took 2 bases from V and 8 from J, leaving 13 bases between them. Germline CDR1 and CDR2: SGHAT and FQNNGV. The CDR3 runs 14 residues.

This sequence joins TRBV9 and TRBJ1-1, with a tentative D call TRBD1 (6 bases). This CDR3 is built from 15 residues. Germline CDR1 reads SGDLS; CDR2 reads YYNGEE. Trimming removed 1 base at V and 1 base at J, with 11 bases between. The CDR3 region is CASSVRAGENTEAFF. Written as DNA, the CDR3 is TGTGCCAGCAGCGTAAGAGCAGGGGAGAACACTGAAGCTTTCTTT. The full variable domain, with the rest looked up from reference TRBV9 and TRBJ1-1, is DSGVTQTPKHLITATGQRVTLRCSPRSGDLSVYWYQQSLDQGLQFLIQYYNGEERAKGNILERFSAQQFPDLHSELNLSSLELGDSALYFCASSVRAGENTEAFFGQGTRLTVV.

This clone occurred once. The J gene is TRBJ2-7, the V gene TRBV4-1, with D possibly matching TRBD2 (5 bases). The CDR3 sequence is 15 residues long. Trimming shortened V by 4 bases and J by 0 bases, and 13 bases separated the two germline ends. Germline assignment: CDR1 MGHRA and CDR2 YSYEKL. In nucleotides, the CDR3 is TGCGCCAGCAGCCGCGGACGAGGGAGCTCCTACGAGCAGTACTTC. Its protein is CASSRGRGSSYEQYF.

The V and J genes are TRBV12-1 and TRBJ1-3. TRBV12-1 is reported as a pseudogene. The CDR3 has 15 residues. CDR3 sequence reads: CASSFEEGSGNTIYF. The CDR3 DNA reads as TGTGCCAGCAGCTTTGAGGAGGGCTCTGGAAACACCATATATTTT.

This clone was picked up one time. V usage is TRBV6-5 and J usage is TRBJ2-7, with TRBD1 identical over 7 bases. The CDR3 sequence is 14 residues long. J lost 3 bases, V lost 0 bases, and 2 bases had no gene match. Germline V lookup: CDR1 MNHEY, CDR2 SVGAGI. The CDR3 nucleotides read TGTGCCAGCAGTTACTCAGGGACAGACTACGAGCAGTACTTC. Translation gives CASSYSGTDYEQYF.

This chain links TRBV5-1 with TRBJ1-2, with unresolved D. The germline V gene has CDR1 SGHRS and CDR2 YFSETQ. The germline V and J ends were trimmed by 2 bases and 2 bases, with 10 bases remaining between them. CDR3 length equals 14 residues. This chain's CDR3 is CASSFEGTNYGYTF. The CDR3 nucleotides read TGCGCCAGCAGCTTTGAGGGAACAAACTATGGCTACACCTTC. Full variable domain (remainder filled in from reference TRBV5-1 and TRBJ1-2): KAGVTQTPRYLIKTRGQQVTLSCSPISGHRSVSWYQQTPGQGLQFLFEYFSETQRNKGNFPGRFSGRQFSNSRSEMNVSTLELGDSALYLCASSFEGTNYGYTFGSGTRLTVV.

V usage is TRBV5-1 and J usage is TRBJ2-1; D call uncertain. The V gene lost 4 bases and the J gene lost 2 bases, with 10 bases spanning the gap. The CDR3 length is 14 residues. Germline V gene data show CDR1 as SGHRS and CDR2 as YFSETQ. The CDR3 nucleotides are TGCGCCAGCAGCCTGGGCGTCGCCTACAATGAGCAGTTCTTC. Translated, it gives CASSLGVAYNEQFF.

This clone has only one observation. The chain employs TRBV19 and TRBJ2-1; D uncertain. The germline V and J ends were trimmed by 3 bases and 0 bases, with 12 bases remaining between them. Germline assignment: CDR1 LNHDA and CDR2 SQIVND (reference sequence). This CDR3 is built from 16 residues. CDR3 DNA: TGTGCCAGTAGTATGGTTGGCTTCCGCTCCTACAATGAGCAGTTCTTC. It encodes CASSMVGFRSYNEQFF.